Listed here are 15 T cell receptor gamma chains from one sample, sequenced in a study of gammadelta T cells in human blood (dated by TCRdb to 2020 to 2022). Library method: RT-PCR. The sequencer was an Illumina MiSeq. In TCRdb, clones were called once more from the public reads by CATT, and rows of identical DNA were later combined. This sample holds more than 200 gamma-chain clones; roughly 4.7% were observed only once. The top ten hold about 48% of the sample. Sequenced: Vgamma9Vdelta2 gamma-delta T cells from infant blood. The receptors originated from a human donor.

This clone is labeled as large. The chain is built from TRGV9 and TRGJP. In germline, CDR1 is GITISATS, CDR2 ISYDGTV (reference sequence). Trimming removed 0 bases from V and 5 bases from J; junction bases left unmatched: 4. The CDR3 has 17 residues. The CDR3 here is CALWEVRKELGKKIKVF. The CDR3 DNA sequence: TGTGCCTTGTGGGAGGTGAGGAAAGAGTTGGGCAAAAAAATCAAGGTATTT.

With respect to this clone: This sequence may be a read error, since a much larger clone differs from it by one base. The chain carries TRGV9 and TRGJ1 or TRGJ2. The length of the CDR3 is 14 residues. Germline CDR1 and CDR2: GITISATS and ISYDGTV (reference sequence). The CDR3 sequence is CAVWEVQDYYKKLF. CDR3 DNA: TGTGCCGTGTGGGAGGTGCAGGATTATTATAAGAAACTCTTT.

The table lists this clone with a few counts. This may come from a read error, since a much larger clone is one base off. V and J are TRGV9 and TRGJP1. There are 15 residues in the CDR3. Germline lookup yields CDR1 GITISATS and CDR2 ISYDGTV (reference sequence). The CDR3 spells CALWEVYTTCWFKIF. DNA for the CDR3: TGTGCCTTGTGGGAGGTTTATACCACTTGTTGGTTCAAGATATTT.

About this clone itself: Possible read error: a much larger clone is one base away. The sample has other DNA sequences that encode this CDR3 too. V gene TRGV9 combines with J gene TRGJP. Germline V gives CDR1 GITISATS, CDR2 ISYDGTV (reference sequence). The CDR3 is 18 residues long. CDR3 amino acids: CALWEPPPQELGKKIKVF. The CDR3, as DNA: TGTGCCTTGTGGGAGCCGCCCCCGCAAGAGTTAGGCAAAAAAATCAAGGTATTT.

By proportion, this clone is large. The rearrangement links TRGV9 to TRGJ1 or TRGJ2. The CDR3 consists of 12 residues. Germline CDR1 and CDR2: GITISATS and ISYDGTV (reference sequence). Trimming cost V 0 bases and J 6 bases; bases outside gene matches: 2. The CDR3 coding sequence is TGTGCCTTGTGGGAGGTGCCTTATAAGAAACTCTTT. Its translation is CALWEVPYKKLF.

In this sample, this clone is medium-sized. The V call is TRGV9, the J call TRGJP. Germline assignment: CDR1 GITISATS and CDR2 ISYDGTV (reference sequence). Trimming at V came to 0 bases and at J to 10 bases, leaving 9 bases not matched to a gene. The CDR3 has 17 residues. As DNA, the CDR3 is TGTGCCTTGTGGGAGGTGCACGGAGGCTTGGGCAAAAAAATCAAGGTATTT. Residues: CALWEVHGGLGKKIKVF.

Comment on this clone: For this DNA, TCRdb reports the protein of a much larger clone, which diverges at residue 13, most likely from a read error; the protein presented here is translated directly from the DNA. The chain has TRGV9 and TRGJP. Germline V gene lookup returns CDR1 GITISATS and CDR2 ISYDGTV (reference sequence). The CDR3 totals 16 residues. This CDR3 reads CALWEVQELGKKLKVF. The CDR3 DNA is TGTGCCTTGTGGGAGGTGCAAGAGTTGGGCAAAAAACTCAAGGTATTT.

This clone qualifies as hyperexpanded. This chain uses TRGV9 with TRGJ1 or TRGJ2. The V segment lost 3 bases and the J segment 6 bases; nucleotides outside the gene matches: 2. The length of the CDR3 is 11 residues. Germline V gene data show CDR1 as GITISATS and CDR2 as ISYDGTV (reference sequence). Here the CDR3 DNA reads TGTGCCTTGTGGGAGAGTTATAAGAAACTCTTT. Encoded protein: CALWESYKKLF.

This clone is large by share. The chain has TRGV9 and TRGJP. V dropped 0 bases and J dropped 9; count of bases not matched to a gene: 5. CDR1 GITISATS and CDR2 ISYDGTV come from the germline V gene (reference sequence). CDR3 length equals 16 residues. CDR3 nucleotide sequence: TGTGCCTTGTGGGAGGTGGTCGTGTTGGGCAAAAAAATCAAGGTATTT. Its protein is CALWEVVVLGKKIKVF.

This clone was seen only a few times. A far more abundant clone sits one base away, making this likely a read error. Other DNA sequences from this sample encode an identical CDR3 as well. V and J are TRGV8 and TRGJP1. The CDR3 length is 14 residues. Germline CDR1 and CDR2: VENAVY and YDSYNSRV. The CDR3 DNA is TGTGCAACCTGGGGCTATACCACTGGTTGGTTCAAGATATTT. This translates into CATWGYTTGWFKIF.

This clone is labeled large (0.1 to 1%). The chain recombines TRGV8 with TRGJP1. The CDR3 is made up of 12 amino acids. The germline V gene encodes CDR1 VENAVY and CDR2 YDSYNSRV. V gave up 9 bases and J gave up 0 bases; unmatched junction bases: 1. CDR3 nucleotide sequence: TGTGCCACCCATACCACTGGTTGGTTCAAGATATTT. It codes for CATHTTGWFKIF.

In its sample, this clone was seen once. This clone may be a read error of a much larger clone one base away. The rearrangement joins TRGV9 to TRGJP. J was trimmed by 10 bases and V by 0 bases; bases with no gene match: 18. CDR3 length: 20 amino acids. Germline V gene data show CDR1 as GITISATS and CDR2 as ISYDGTV (reference sequence). As DNA, the CDR3 is TGTGCCTTGTGGGAGGTGCTAGGAAGGGATGTTAACTTGGGCAAAAAAATCAAGGTATTT. Its translation: CALWEVLGRDVNLGKKIKVF.

This clone was seen a handful of times. Being one base from a much bigger clone, this may be a read error. This specimen includes other DNA sequences encoding the same CDR3. The chain is built from TRGV10 and TRGJP1. TRGV10 is labeled an ORF, and its function is uncertain. J gave up 0 bases and V 8 bases, and 13 bases lay outside the gene matches. The length of the CDR3 is 17 residues. This CDR3 is CAAWDPQVYTTGWFKIF. CDR3 DNA: TGTGCTGCGTGGGATCCCCAAGTGTATACCACTGGTTGGTTCAAGATATTT.

Regarding this clone: TCRdb attributes to this sequence the protein of a much larger clone, which differs from the DNA translation at residue 6; a read error is likely, and the protein displayed is translated from the DNA. The chain joins TRGV10 to TRGJP1. TRGV10 is noted as an ORF with a role that remains uncertain. CDR3 length: 16 residues. J lost 4 bases, V lost 8 bases, and 14 bases had no gene match. The CDR3 DNA sequence: TGTGCTGCGTGGGATTGTTGGGGGGGCACTGGTTGGTTCAAGATATTT. Its translation: CAAWDCWGGTGWFKIF.

This clone is large (0.1 to 1%) within its sample. The V gene is TRGV9, the J gene TRGJ1 or TRGJ2. The V gene end was trimmed by 5 bases and the J gene end by 6 bases; junction bases not matched to a gene: 4. Germline V CDR1 and CDR2: GITISATS, ISYDGTV (reference sequence). The CDR3 runs to 11 residues. In DNA form, the CDR3 reads TGTGCCTTGTGGGGATCTTATAAGAAACTCTTT. Residues: CALWGSYKKLF.